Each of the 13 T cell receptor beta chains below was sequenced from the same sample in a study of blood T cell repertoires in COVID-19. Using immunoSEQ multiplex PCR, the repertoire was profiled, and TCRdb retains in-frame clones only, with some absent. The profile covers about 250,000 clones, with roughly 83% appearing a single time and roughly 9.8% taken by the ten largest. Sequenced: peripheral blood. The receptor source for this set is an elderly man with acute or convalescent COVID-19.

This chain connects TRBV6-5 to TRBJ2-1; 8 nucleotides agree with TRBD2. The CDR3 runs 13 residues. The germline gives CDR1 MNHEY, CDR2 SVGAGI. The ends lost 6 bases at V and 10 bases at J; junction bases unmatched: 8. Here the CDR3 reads CASSHPGTREQFF. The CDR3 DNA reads TGTGCCAGCAGCCACCCCGGGACTAGAGAGCAGTTCTTC.

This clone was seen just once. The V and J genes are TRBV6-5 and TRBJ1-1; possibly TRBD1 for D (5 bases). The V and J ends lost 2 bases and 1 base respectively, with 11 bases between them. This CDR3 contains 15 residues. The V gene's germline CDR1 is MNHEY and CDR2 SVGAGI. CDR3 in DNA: TGTGCCAGCAGTTACGGTCTGGGGCCGAACACTGAAGCTTTCTTT. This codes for CASSYGLGPNTEAFF.

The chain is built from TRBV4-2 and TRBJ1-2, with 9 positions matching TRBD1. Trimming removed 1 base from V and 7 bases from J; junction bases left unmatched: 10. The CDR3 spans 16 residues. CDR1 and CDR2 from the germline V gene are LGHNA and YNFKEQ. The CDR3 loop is CASSQVGGGTGIGYTF. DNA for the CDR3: TGTGCCAGCAGCCAAGTCGGTGGAGGGACAGGGATTGGCTACACCTTC.

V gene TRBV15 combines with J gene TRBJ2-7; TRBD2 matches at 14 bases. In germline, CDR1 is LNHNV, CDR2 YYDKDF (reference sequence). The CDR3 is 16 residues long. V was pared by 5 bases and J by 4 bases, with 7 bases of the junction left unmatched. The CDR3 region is CATSRQRTSGRYEQYF. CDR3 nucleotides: TGTGCCACCAGCCGACAACGGACTAGCGGGAGGTACGAGCAGTACTTC.

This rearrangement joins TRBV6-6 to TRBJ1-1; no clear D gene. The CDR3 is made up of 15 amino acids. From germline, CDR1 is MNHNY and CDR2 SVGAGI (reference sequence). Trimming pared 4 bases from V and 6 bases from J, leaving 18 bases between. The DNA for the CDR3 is TGTGCCAGCAGTTCCCACCGAGGGCAGCCGGCTGAAGCTTTCTTT. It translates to CASSSHRGQPAEAFF.

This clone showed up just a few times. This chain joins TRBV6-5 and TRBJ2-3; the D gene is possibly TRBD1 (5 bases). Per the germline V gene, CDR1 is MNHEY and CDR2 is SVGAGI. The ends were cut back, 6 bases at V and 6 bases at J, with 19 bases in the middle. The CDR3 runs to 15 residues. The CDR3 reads CASSLDTLRWDTQYF. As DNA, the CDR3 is TGTGCCAGCAGCTTGGACACCCTCCGGTGGGATACGCAGTATTTT.

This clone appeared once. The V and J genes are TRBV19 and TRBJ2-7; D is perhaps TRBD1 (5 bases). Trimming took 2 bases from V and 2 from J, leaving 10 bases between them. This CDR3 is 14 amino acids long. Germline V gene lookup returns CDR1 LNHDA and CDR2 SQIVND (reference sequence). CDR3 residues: CASSITPGTYEQYF. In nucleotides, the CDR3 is TGTGCCAGTAGTATAACGCCAGGGACCTACGAGCAGTACTTC.

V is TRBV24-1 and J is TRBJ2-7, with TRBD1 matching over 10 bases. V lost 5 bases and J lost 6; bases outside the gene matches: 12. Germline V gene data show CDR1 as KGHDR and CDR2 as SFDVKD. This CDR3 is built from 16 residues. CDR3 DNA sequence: TGTGCCACCAGTGGAGGGGGACAGGGGAACAAAGGCGAGCAGTACTTC. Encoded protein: CATSGGGQGNKGEQYF.

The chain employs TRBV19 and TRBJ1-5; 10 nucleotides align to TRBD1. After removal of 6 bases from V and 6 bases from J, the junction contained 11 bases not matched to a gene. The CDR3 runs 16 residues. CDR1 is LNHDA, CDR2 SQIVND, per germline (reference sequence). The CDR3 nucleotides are TGTGCCAGTAGGGTTGTGGGACAGGGGAAGCGTCAGCCCCAGCATTTT. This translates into CASRVVGQGKRQPQHF.

As DNA, the CDR3 is TGTGCCAGCAGCCAAGATGACGCGGGAGGGCATAAGCAGTTCTTC. Its translation: CASSQDDAGGHKQFF. The chain links TRBV3-1 (or the pseudogene TRBV3-2) to TRBJ2-1; TRBD2 matches 9 bases. Germline trimming cut 0 bases from V and 11 bases from J; bases unmatched to any gene: 8. The CDR3 sequence is 15 residues long. Germline loops: CDR1 LGHDT, CDR2 YNNKEL (reference sequence).

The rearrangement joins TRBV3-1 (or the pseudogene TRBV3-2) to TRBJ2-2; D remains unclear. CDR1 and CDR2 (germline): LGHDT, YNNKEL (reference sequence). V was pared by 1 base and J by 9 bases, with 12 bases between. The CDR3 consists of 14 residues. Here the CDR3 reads CASSQGAWVWELFF. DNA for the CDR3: TGTGCCAGCAGCCAAGGGGCCTGGGTGTGGGAGCTGTTTTTT.

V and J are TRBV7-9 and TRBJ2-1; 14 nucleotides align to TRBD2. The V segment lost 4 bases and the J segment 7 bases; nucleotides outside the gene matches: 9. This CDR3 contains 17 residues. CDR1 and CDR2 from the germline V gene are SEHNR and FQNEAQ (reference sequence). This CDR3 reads CASSSPGLAGGINEQFF. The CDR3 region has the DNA TGTGCCAGCAGCTCCCCAGGACTAGCGGGGGGTATAAATGAGCAGTTCTTC.

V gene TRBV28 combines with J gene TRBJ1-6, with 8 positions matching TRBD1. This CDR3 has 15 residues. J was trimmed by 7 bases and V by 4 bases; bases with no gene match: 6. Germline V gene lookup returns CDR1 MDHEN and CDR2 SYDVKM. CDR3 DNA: TGTGCCAGCAGTTCCAGGACAGGGCCGAATTCACCCCTCCACTTT. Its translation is CASSSRTGPNSPLHF.